Below are 32 T cell receptor beta chains sequenced from a single sample in a study of T cell responses to AZD1222 COVID-19 vaccine. Profiling relied on immunoSEQ multiplex PCR, and the TCRdb table lists in-frame clones only, not all of them. This table has fewer than 65,000 clones, about 90% appearing once. Sequences were derived from peripheral blood, sampled 28 days after the second AZD1222 dose. The source is an adult who received the AZD1222 COVID-19 vaccine.

CDR3 in DNA: TGTGCCAGCAGTTTAGTTCTCCCCTCGGGGGAAAAACTGTTTTTT. Its protein product is CASSLVLPSGEKLFF. The chain links TRBV28 to TRBJ1-4; D gene unclear. Germline assignment: CDR1 MDHEN and CDR2 SYDVKM. The CDR3 consists of 15 residues. V lost 2 bases to trimming and J lost 8 bases, with 15 bases between them.

The DNA for the CDR3 is TGTGCCAGCAGCCGACAGGGGGGAAGTAATGAAAAACTGTTTTTT. Its protein product is CASSRQGGSNEKLFF. This sequence joins TRBV2 and TRBJ1-4; 9 nucleotides agree with TRBD1. The trim removed 6 bases at V and 4 bases at J, leaving 6 bases unmatched. There are 15 residues in the CDR3. CDR1 SNHLY and CDR2 FYNNEI come from the germline V gene.

The J gene is TRBJ1-4, the V gene TRBV24-1, with TRBD1 matching 7 bases. The CDR3 covers 15 residues. J was trimmed by 7 bases and V by 4 bases; bases with no gene match: 8. Germline CDR1 reads KGHDR; CDR2 reads SFDVKD. The CDR3 loop is CATSDQTGSGEKLFF. The CDR3 nucleotides are TGTGCCACCAGTGACCAGACAGGGTCGGGTGAAAAACTGTTTTTT.

CDR3 coding DNA: TGTGCCAGCAGTGGGTTTCAGAAGCGGGAGCAGTACTTC. Translating it yields CASSGFQKREQYF. This rearrangement joins TRBV25-1 to TRBJ2-7; perhaps TRBD2 as D (5 bases). V lost 4 bases and J lost 7, with 14 bases in between. This CDR3 region has 13 residues. Per the germline V gene, CDR1 is MGHDK and CDR2 is SYGVNS.

This clone showed up just once. The V and J genes are TRBV5-1 and TRBJ2-1, with D uncertain. Per germline, CDR1 SGHRS and CDR2 YFSETQ. V was shortened by 0 bases and J by 4 bases, with 11 bases between the two germline ends. The CDR3 consists of 15 residues. The CDR3 spells CASSLEVPGYNEQFF. CDR3 nucleotide sequence: TGCGCCAGCAGCTTGGAGGTCCCTGGGTACAATGAGCAGTTCTTC. The variable domain in full, completed from reference TRBV5-1 and TRBJ2-1, reads KAGVTQTPRYLIKTRGQQVTLSCSPISGHRSVSWYQQTPGQGLQFLFEYFSETQRNKGNFPGRFSGRQFSNSRSEMNVSTLELGDSALYLCASSLEVPGYNEQFFGPGTRLTVL.

The chain recombines TRBV4-2 with TRBJ2-7; TRBD1 matches at 9 bases. Germline CDR1 is LGHNA and CDR2 is YNFKEQ. With 4 bases clipped from V and 0 bases from J, the junction kept 10 bases outside the gene matches. The CDR3 is made up of 17 amino acids. The CDR3 region is CASSPQVGTGISYEQYF. CDR3 nucleotide sequence: TGTGCCAGCAGCCCCCAAGTGGGGACAGGGATCTCCTACGAGCAGTACTTC.

The J gene is TRBJ2-7, the V gene TRBV25-1; D tentatively fits TRBD1 or TRBD2 (5 bases each). The CDR3 is made up of 14 amino acids. Germline V gene data show CDR1 as MGHDK and CDR2 as SYGVNS. Trimming removed 4 bases from V and 6 bases from J, with 16 bases in between. The chain's CDR3 is CASSASRGGIEQYF. Written as DNA, the CDR3 is TGTGCCAGCAGTGCCTCCCGGGGCGGAATCGAGCAGTACTTC.

The chain uses TRBV6-5 and TRBJ1-2, with D maybe TRBD1 (6 bases). There are 14 residues in the CDR3. The V and J ends lost 5 bases and 5 bases respectively, with 15 bases between them. CDR1 and CDR2 (germline): MNHEY, SVGAGI. CDR3 amino acids: CASSRGTGEYGYTF. As DNA, the CDR3 is TGTGCCAGCAGTAGGGGGACGGGAGAATATGGCTACACCTTC.

This chain uses TRBV6-6 with TRBJ1-1; 8 positions match TRBD1. V dropped 7 bases and J dropped 5; count of bases not matched to a gene: 6. Germline assignment: CDR1 MNHNY and CDR2 SVGAGI (reference sequence). This CDR3 region has 13 residues. The CDR3 DNA reads as TGTGCCAGCATTGGACAGGGTAAAACTGAAGCTTTCTTT. Protein: CASIGQGKTEAFF.

The V and J genes are TRBV19 and TRBJ2-6; 7 bases are a match to TRBD1. J lost 4 bases, V lost 5 bases, and 8 bases had no gene match. Germline V CDR1 and CDR2: LNHDA, SQIVND (reference sequence). CDR3 length: 16 amino acids. The CDR3 DNA follows: TGTGCCAGTAGTCTACAGGGGTCTGCGGGGGCCAACGTCCTGACTTTC. Protein sequence: CASSLQGSAGANVLTF.

The V gene is TRBV6-2 or TRBV6-3, the J gene TRBJ2-7; D is ambiguous. The V gene lost 0 bases and the J gene lost 7 bases, with 4 bases spanning the gap. Germline loops: CDR1 MNHEY, CDR2 SVGEGT. This CDR3 comprises 11 residues. DNA for the CDR3: TGTGCCAGCAGTTACTCAGGGGAGCAGTACTTC. This gives the protein CASSYSGEQYF.

The chain recombines TRBV6-5 with TRBJ1-4, with D perhaps matching TRBD1 (5 bases). The CDR3 is 15 amino acids. Trimming shortened V by 0 bases and J by 4 bases, and 9 bases separated the two germline ends. Germline V lookup: CDR1 MNHEY, CDR2 SVGAGI. CDR3 residues: CASSYSKGVNEKLFF. CDR3 coding DNA: TGTGCCAGCAGTTACTCGAAAGGGGTTAATGAAAAACTGTTTTTT.

The V and J genes are TRBV6-2 or TRBV6-3 and TRBJ2-1, with 7 positions matching TRBD2. The CDR3 sequence is 15 residues long. CDR1 is MNHEY, CDR2 SVGEGT, per germline. V lost 2 bases and J lost 4; bases outside the gene matches: 5. The CDR3 DNA follows: TGTGCCAGCAGTTACGGGCGGGAGCCGTACAATGAGCAGTTCTTC. Translation gives CASSYGREPYNEQFF.

In DNA form, the CDR3 reads TGTGCCAGTAGTACCCGGGACAGGGCTGTTCAGCCCCAGCATTTT. Residues: CASSTRDRAVQPQHF. The rearrangement joins TRBV19 to TRBJ1-5; 9 positions match TRBD1. With 4 bases clipped from V and 6 bases from J, the junction kept 7 bases outside the gene matches. Germline CDR1 is LNHDA and CDR2 is SQIVND (reference sequence). There are 15 residues in the CDR3.

The V call is TRBV3-1 (or the pseudogene TRBV3-2), the J call TRBJ2-3; 10 bases are shared with TRBD2. Looked up from germline, CDR1 is LGHDT and CDR2 is YNNKEL (reference sequence). Unmatched junction bases numbered 7, after V lost 4 bases and J lost 3 bases. This CDR3 has 16 residues. CDR3 in DNA: TGTGCCAGCAGCCTCTCAGCGGGAGGGCAAACAGATACGCAGTATTTT. This gives the protein CASSLSAGGQTDTQYF.

This clone appeared once. This chain links TRBV4-3 with TRBJ2-3; 10 bases map to TRBD2. Germline CDR1 is LGHNA and CDR2 is YSLEER. The V segment lost 1 base and the J segment 3 bases; nucleotides outside the gene matches: 4. The CDR3 extends over 16 amino acids. The CDR3 nucleotides read TGCGCCAGCAGCCAAGGATATAGCGGGAGGACAGATACGCAGTATTTT. Amino acids: CASSQGYSGRTDTQYF.

The CDR3 DNA follows: TGTGCCAGCAGCTTGACCGACATCTACAATGAGCAGTTCTTC. Its translation is CASSLTDIYNEQFF. This chain links TRBV7-9 with TRBJ2-1; D unclear. The CDR3 loop spans 14 amino acids. The germline gives CDR1 SEHNR, CDR2 FQNEAQ (reference sequence). V lost 3 bases to trimming and J lost 3 bases, with 9 bases between them.

This clone has a single count. J is TRBJ2-7 and V is TRBV19; no clear D gene. The CDR3 is 14 amino acids. The ends were cut back, 5 bases at V and 2 bases at J, with 13 bases in the middle. The germline gives CDR1 LNHDA, CDR2 SQIVND (reference sequence). CDR3 residues: CASSFTGPTYEQYF. The CDR3 coding sequence is TGTGCCAGTAGTTTCACCGGGCCGACCTACGAGCAGTACTTC.

This clone came up a few times. V and J are TRBV11-2 and TRBJ2-7, with D maybe TRBD1 (6 bases). Germline CDR1 reads SGHAT; CDR2 reads FQNNGV. With 4 bases removed from V and 4 bases from J, the gap between germline ends came to 8 bases. The CDR3 spans 12 residues. Here the CDR3 DNA reads TGTGCCAGCAGCTCCACAGGGTACGAGCAGTACTTC. As protein: CASSSTGYEQYF.

V usage is TRBV7-3 and J usage is TRBJ2-1, with 7 positions matching TRBD2. This CDR3 has 13 amino acids. Losses at the gene ends were 5 bases for V and 6 bases for J; bases not matched to a gene: 4. Germline CDR1 SGHTA, CDR2 FQGTGA. CDR3 DNA: TGTGCCAGCAGCCTGACTAGCTTCAATGAGCAGTTCTTC. Its protein is CASSLTSFNEQFF. Full variable domain (missing parts from reference TRBV7-3 and TRBJ2-1): GAGVSQTPSNKVTEKGKYVELRCDPISGHTALYWYRQSLGQGPEFLIYFQGTGAADDSGLPNDRFFAVRPEGSVSTLKIQRTERGDSAVYLCASSLTSFNEQFFGPGTRLTVL.

The gene calls are TRBV27 and TRBJ2-1, with TRBD2 identical over 9 bases. This CDR3 has 17 residues. With 0 bases clipped from V and 4 bases from J, the junction kept 7 bases outside the gene matches. Germline values: CDR1 MNHEY, CDR2 SMNVEV (reference sequence). This CDR3 is CASSLSAGGPLYNEQFF. The DNA of the CDR3 is TGTGCCAGCAGTTTATCGGCGGGAGGGCCCCTATACAATGAGCAGTTCTTC.

This rearrangement joins TRBV4-2 to TRBJ2-7, with D possibly TRBD1 on 5 matching bases. This CDR3 comprises 19 residues. V shed 5 bases and J shed 0 bases, with 26 bases lying between them. Germline V gene lookup returns CDR1 LGHNA and CDR2 YNFKEQ. As DNA, the CDR3 is TGTGCCAGCAGCGGTTTCTTCGGCGGACGACAGTCGGTCTCCTACGAGCAGTACTTC. Translated: CASSGFFGGRQSVSYEQYF.

The V gene is TRBV5-4, the J gene TRBJ2-7; 9 bases are a match to TRBD2. The CDR3 runs to 15 residues. Germline V gives CDR1 SGHNT, CDR2 YYREEE (reference sequence). V dropped 4 bases and J dropped 0; count of bases not matched to a gene: 5. The CDR3 bases are TGTGCCAGCAGCACCAGCGGGAGGAGCTCCTACGAGCAGTACTTC. It yields the protein CASSTSGRSSYEQYF.

The rearrangement joins TRBV2 to TRBJ2-7; possible D gene TRBD2, 6 bases. Germline CDR1 SNHLY, CDR2 FYNNEI. Deletions cut 5 bases from V and 1 base from J, with 15 bases between. CDR3 length equals 15 residues. DNA for the CDR3: TGTGCCAGCAGTTTTAGACTAGGCCCTTCCTACGAGCAGTACTTC. Translating gives CASSFRLGPSYEQYF.

This chain connects TRBV9 to TRBJ2-1, with D unclear. Germline CDR1 is SGDLS and CDR2 is YYNGEE. V lost 3 bases and J lost 5, with 15 bases in between. The length of the CDR3 is 15 residues. In DNA form, the CDR3 reads TGTGCCAGCAGCGATACAAGCCAACCCGACAATGAGCAGTTCTTC. Translating it yields CASSDTSQPDNEQFF. The variable domain in full, with the rest retrieved from reference TRBV9 and TRBJ2-1, is DSGVTQTPKHLITATGQRVTLRCSPRSGDLSVYWYQQSLDQGLQFLIQYYNGEERAKGNILERFSAQQFPDLHSELNLSSLELGDSALYFCASSDTSQPDNEQFFGPGTRLTVL.

This clone was found once. This chain links TRBV6-5 with TRBJ2-1; 11 nucleotides agree with TRBD2. The V gene's germline CDR1 is MNHEY and CDR2 SVGAGI. V shed 6 bases, J shed 7 bases, and the junction held 8 bases outside the gene matches. This CDR3 is 15 amino acids long. The CDR3 protein is CASRLTSGIFNEQFF. The CDR3 nucleotides read TGTGCCAGCAGACTGACTAGCGGGATATTTAATGAGCAGTTCTTC.

The CDR3 bases are TGTGCCAGCAGCCTCCGGACAGCTAACACTGAAGCTTTCTTT. Protein sequence: CASSLRTANTEAFF. This chain joins TRBV3-1 (or the pseudogene TRBV3-2) and TRBJ1-1, with D possibly TRBD1 on 6 matching bases. Germline V gene lookup returns CDR1 LGHDT and CDR2 YNNKEL (reference sequence). The CDR3 spans 14 residues. Trimming left V 4 bases short and J 2 bases short, with 11 bases between.

This sequence joins TRBV21-1 and TRBJ1-2. TRBV21-1 is a documented pseudogene. There are 15 residues in the CDR3. CDR3 residues: CASSKGLSGNYGYTF. CDR3 sequence (DNA): TGTGCCAGCAGCAAAGGATTATCGGGGAACTATGGCTACACCTTC.

The genes are TRBV14 and TRBJ1-1; D remains unclear. CDR3 length equals 13 residues. The germline CDR1 and CDR2 sequences are SGHDN and FVKESK. Deletions cut 1 base from V and 4 bases from J, with 7 bases between. CDR3 sequence reads: CASSQVYPTEAFF. DNA for the CDR3: TGTGCCAGCAGCCAAGTTTACCCCACTGAAGCTTTCTTT.

The CDR3 bases are TGCAGCCCTGGGGGGGGTCAGCCCCAGCATTTT. This translates into CSPGGGQPQHF. This chain connects TRBV29-1 to TRBJ1-5, with D tentatively TRBD1 (5 bases). The CDR3 covers 11 residues. Germline CDR1 SQVTM, CDR2 ANQGSEA. V lost 8 bases and J lost 6, with 11 bases in between. The full variable domain, with the rest looked up from reference TRBV29-1 and TRBJ1-5, is SAVISQKPSRDICQRGTSLTIQCQVDSQVTMMFWYRQQPGQSLTLIATANQGSEATYESGFVIDKFPISRPNLTFSTLTVSNMSPEDSSIYLCSPGGGQPQHFGDGTRLSIL.

V usage is TRBV5-1 and J usage is TRBJ1-4; 7 bases map to TRBD1. The J segment lost 5 bases and the V segment lost 4 bases, leaving 5 bases of the junction unmatched. Germline V gives CDR1 SGHRS, CDR2 YFSETQ. The CDR3 runs to 14 residues. The CDR3 is CASSLAQGNEKLFF. As DNA, the CDR3 is TGCGCCAGCAGCCTGGCACAGGGGAATGAAAAACTGTTTTTT.

The chain has TRBV12-3 or TRBV12-4 and TRBJ1-1; no firm D call. The CDR3 spans 12 residues. Trimming cost V 1 base and J 4 bases, with 4 bases left between them. CDR3 in amino acids: CASSLGITEAFF. DNA for the CDR3: TGTGCCAGCAGTTTAGGGATCACTGAAGCTTTCTTT.